These 27 T cell receptor beta chains share one sample of origin, sequenced in a study of blood T cells in healthy people across ages. A sample-barcoded 5' primer and a J-beta primer mix were used in a second PCR of roughly 7 to 11 cycles. Using its own MiXCR run on the 5' RACE reads, TCRdb lists one record per CDR3 protein. The table has approximately 800,000 distinct CDR3 sequences, around 62% seen once. The sequenced material came from blood. These receptors came from a man aged 25 to 45 in good health.

The chain combines TRBV4-2 with TRBJ1-2; D might be TRBD1 (6 bases). Germline assignment: CDR1 LGHNA and CDR2 YNFKEQ. The CDR3 has 15 amino acids. V was pared by 0 bases and J by 4 bases, with 12 bases between. CDR3 sequence reads: CASSQEGGQFYGYTF. In DNA, the CDR3 is TGTGCCAGCAGCCAAGAGGGGGGGCAGTTCTATGGCTACACCTTC.

In nucleotides, the CDR3 is TGTGCCAGCAGCTTAGAAGGGACACGGAGCGCCTACGAGCAGTACTTC. This encodes CASSLEGTRSAYEQYF. The genes are TRBV7-2 and TRBJ2-7, with D possibly matching TRBD1 (6 bases). The V gene's germline CDR1 is SGHTA and CDR2 FQGNSA. The CDR3 loop spans 16 amino acids. V was pared by 1 base and J by 2 bases, with 15 bases between.

The V gene is TRBV6-1, the J gene TRBJ2-3; 9 positions match TRBD2. This CDR3 contains 16 residues. The J segment lost 3 bases and the V segment lost 5 bases, leaving 9 bases of the junction unmatched. The V gene's germline CDR1 is MNHNS and CDR2 SASEGT. The CDR3 region is CASSRGAGGWTDTQYF. The CDR3 bases are TGTGCCAGCAGTCGAGGCGCGGGGGGGTGGACAGATACGCAGTATTTT.

This clonotype was seen a handful of times. V gene TRBV28 combines with J gene TRBJ2-3; 9 bases agree with TRBD1. The V and J ends lost 5 bases and 3 bases, in that order; junction bases with no gene match: 3. This CDR3 is built from 14 residues. Germline CDR1 reads MDHEN; CDR2 reads SYDVKM. The CDR3, as DNA: TGTGCCAGCAGTGCCGACAGGGGGACAGATACGCAGTATTTT. Its translation: CASSADRGTDTQYF.

The rearrangement links TRBV27 to TRBJ2-5; D is perhaps TRBD1 or TRBD2 (6 bases each). With the DNA end fitting TRBJ2-7 better, the J assignment may be wrong. CDR3 length equals 12 residues. Germline loops: CDR1 MNHEY, CDR2 SMNVEV (reference sequence). The CDR3 reads CASRGGYNEQYF. The CDR3, as DNA: TGTGCCAGCAGAGGGGGGTACAACGAGCAGTACTTC.

This clonotype was recorded only once. This chain uses TRBV4-2 with TRBJ2-1; maybe TRBD1 (6 bases). The J call may not be correct, given that the DNA end is closer to TRBJ2-7. The length of the CDR3 is 15 residues. In germline, CDR1 is LGHNA, CDR2 YNFKEQ. The CDR3 DNA follows: TGTGCCAGCAGCCAACGACAGGTTTACTACAATGAGCAGTACTTC. It translates to CASSQRQVYYNEQYF.

A few counts support this clonotype. The V call is TRBV2, the J call TRBJ1-2; the D is unclear. This CDR3 region has 12 residues. Germline V gives CDR1 SNHLY, CDR2 FYNNEI. The V gene lost 5 bases and the J gene lost 3 bases, with 7 bases spanning the gap. The CDR3 sequence: CASSPPYYGYTF. The DNA of the CDR3 is TGTGCCAGCAGTCCCCCGTACTATGGCTACACCTTC.

V gene TRBV7-2 combines with J gene TRBJ1-2; D perhaps matches TRBD1 (5 bases). CDR3 length equals 16 residues. Germline CDR1 SGHTA, CDR2 FQGNSA. V lost 4 bases, J lost 0 bases, and 15 bases lay in between. CDR3 protein: CASSSQPGSTNYGYTF. CDR3 sequence (DNA): TGTGCCAGCAGCTCACAGCCAGGGAGTACTAACTATGGCTACACCTTC.

The rearrangement joins TRBV6-2 or TRBV6-3 to TRBJ2-1; TRBD1 aligns across 9 bases. Germline CDR1 is MNHEY and CDR2 is SVGEGT. The CDR3 contains 15 residues. The V and J ends lost 8 bases and 6 bases, in that order; junction bases with no gene match: 11. CDR3 protein: CASRPGTGRTNEQFF. The CDR3, as DNA: TGTGCCAGCCGCCCCGGGACAGGGAGAACCAATGAGCAGTTCTTC.

The chain carries TRBV29-1 and TRBJ2-3, with D unclear. V dropped 4 bases and J dropped 1 base, with 9 bases sitting between them. The CDR3 length is 13 residues. CDR1 is SQVTM, CDR2 ANQGSEA, per germline. The CDR3 DNA follows: TGCAGCGTTGGCCCCGAAGGCACAGATACGCAGTATTTT. Its translation is CSVGPEGTDTQYF.

The chain couples TRBV12-3 or TRBV12-4 to TRBJ2-5, with 14 bases lining up with TRBD2. Matching the DNA end better, TRBJ2-7 makes the J call doubtful. The CDR3 spans 15 residues. The CDR3: CASSLMGLAGDEQYF. Here the CDR3 DNA reads TGTGCCAGCAGTTTAATGGGACTAGCGGGGGACGAGCAGTACTTC.

The chain employs TRBV6-6 and TRBJ1-6, with D possibly being TRBD1 (6 bases). The CDR3 spans 16 residues. Germline V gives CDR1 MNHNY, CDR2 SVGAGI (reference sequence). Trimming left V 4 bases short and J 7 bases short, with 17 bases between. The CDR3 here is CASSSSQGRLNSPLHF. CDR3 bases: TGTGCCAGCAGTTCTTCACAGGGACGGTTAAATTCACCCCTCCACTTT.

The chain couples TRBV9 to TRBJ2-1; TRBD2 aligns across 12 bases. V lost 4 bases and J lost 10; bases outside the gene matches: 12. The V gene's germline CDR1 is SGDLS and CDR2 YYNGEE. CDR3 length: 16 amino acids. The CDR3 bases are TGTGCCAGCAGCCAAACCTCTAGCGGGGGGGCCGGGGAGCAGTTCTTC. This translates into CASSQTSSGGAGEQFF.

The chain combines TRBV10-3 with TRBJ2-5; D is tentatively TRBD1 or TRBD2 (7 bases each). CDR1 ENHRY and CDR2 SYGVKD come from the germline V gene. Trimming stripped 9 bases from V and 3 bases from J, with 17 bases between. The CDR3 is 14 residues long. CDR3 bases: TGTGCCATTCAGGGGGGGAGGGGCGAAGAGACCCAGTACTTC. This codes for CAIQGGRGEETQYF.

This chain connects TRBV13 to TRBJ2-5; D gene unclear. Germline assignment: CDR1 PRHDT and CDR2 FYEKMQ (reference sequence). Trimming took 3 bases from V and 0 from J, leaving 11 bases between them. This CDR3 has 15 residues. CDR3 bases: TGTGCCAGCAGCTTCGGGCGTCACAACCAAGAGACCCAGTACTTC. It yields the protein CASSFGRHNQETQYF.

The CDR3 nucleotides are TGTGCCAGCAGCTTCCGGGGACTAGCGGGGATAGAGACCCAGTACTTC. It codes for CASSFRGLAGIETQYF. The genes are TRBV7-2 and TRBJ2-5; 13 bases align to TRBD2. Germline-derived CDR1 and CDR2 are SGHTA and FQGNSA. Trimming took 3 bases from V and 4 from J; bases not matched to a gene: 5. The CDR3 extends over 16 amino acids. Supplemented by reference TRBV7-2 and TRBJ2-5, the full variable domain reads GAGVSQSPSNKVTEKGKDVELRCDPISGHTALYWYRQSLGQGLEFLIYFQGNSAPDKSGLPSDRFSAERTGGSVSTLTIQRTQQEDSAVYLCASSFRGLAGIETQYFGPGTRLLVL.

The chain employs TRBV12-3 or TRBV12-4 and TRBJ2-4, with D possibly being TRBD1 (6 bases). V lost 6 bases to trimming and J lost 5 bases, with 14 bases between them. CDR3 size: 14 residues. For the CDR3, the DNA is TGTGCCAGCAGAGACACAGGGTCTGAAAACATTCAGTACTTC. It encodes CASRDTGSENIQYF.

The chain employs TRBV3-1 and TRBJ1-4; D may be TRBD1 (6 bases). This CDR3 comprises 14 residues. Trimming pared 4 bases from V and 7 bases from J, leaving 13 bases between. Per the germline V gene, CDR1 is LGHDT and CDR2 is YNNKEL (reference sequence). Here the CDR3 DNA reads TGTGCCAGCAGCCTCCGGGGGCCGGGTGAAAAACTGTTTTTT. Translated, it gives CASSLRGPGEKLFF.

This clonotype was counted between two and nine times. This chain joins TRBV4-1 and TRBJ1-2; 7 bases are shared with TRBD1. The CDR3 totals 14 residues. The V gene end was trimmed by 2 bases and the J gene end by 7 bases; junction bases not matched to a gene: 7. Looked up from germline, CDR1 is MGHRA and CDR2 is YSYEKL. The CDR3 spells CASSQPTGWGGYTF. The DNA of the CDR3 is TGCGCCAGCAGCCAACCGACAGGGTGGGGTGGCTACACCTTC.

The rearrangement links TRBV4-2 to TRBJ2-1, with 9 bases matching TRBD2. This CDR3 is 16 amino acids long. The germline V gene has CDR1 LGHNA and CDR2 YNFKEQ. The J segment lost 7 bases and the V segment lost 1 base, leaving 8 bases of the junction unmatched. CDR3 amino acids: CASSQVALAGPNEQFF. In DNA form, the CDR3 reads TGTGCCAGCAGCCAAGTGGCCCTAGCGGGACCTAATGAGCAGTTCTTC.

V and J are TRBV7-2 and TRBJ1-5; D unclear. V gave up 5 bases and J gave up 0 bases, with 8 bases separating them. CDR3 length: 14 residues. Germline V lookup: CDR1 SGHTA, CDR2 FQGNSA. CDR3 DNA: TGTGCCAGCAGCGGCTTAGGTAGCAATCAGCCCCAGCATTTT. Translated, it gives CASSGLGSNQPQHF.

J is TRBJ2-7 and V is TRBV6-1, with D maybe TRBD1 (5 bases). The CDR3 extends over 14 amino acids. Germline values: CDR1 MNHNS, CDR2 SASEGT. V was clipped by 7 bases and J by 4 bases, with 17 bases between them. CDR3 sequence: CASNDDSTQYEQYF. The DNA of the CDR3 is TGTGCCAGCAACGATGACAGTACGCAATACGAGCAGTACTTC.

V usage is TRBV5-1 and J usage is TRBJ2-5, with D maybe TRBD2 (6 bases). V dropped 4 bases and J dropped 4 bases, with 11 bases sitting between them. The V gene's germline CDR1 is SGHRS and CDR2 YFSETQ. The CDR3 contains 13 residues. The CDR3 region is CASSRDSSETQYF. The CDR3 region has the DNA TGCGCCAGCAGCCGGGACTCTTCAGAGACCCAGTACTTC.

The rearrangement uses TRBV4-3 and TRBJ2-1, with D perhaps matching TRBD1 or TRBD2 (7 bases each). The CDR3 contains 15 residues. V lost 0 bases to trimming and J lost 7 bases, with 13 bases between them. Germline values: CDR1 LGHNA, CDR2 YSLEER. The CDR3, as DNA: TGCGCCAGCAGCCAAGAGGGAGGGGGCCTAAATGAGCAGTTCTTC. This gives the protein CASSQEGGGLNEQFF.

J is TRBJ2-7 and V is TRBV27, with D perhaps TRBD2 (6 bases). This CDR3 has 15 amino acids. Trimming stripped 3 bases from V and 9 bases from J, with 21 bases between. CDR1 is MNHEY and CDR2 is SMNVEV in the germline V gene (reference sequence). CDR3 in amino acids: CASSFVSRAGAVQYF. The CDR3 coding sequence is TGTGCCAGCAGTTTCGTATCAAGAGCGGGCGCGGTGCAGTACTTC.

The genes are TRBV28 and TRBJ2-1; D remains ambiguous. Germline CDR1 and CDR2: MDHEN and SYDVKM. CDR3 length: 15 amino acids. Trimming left V 3 bases short and J 7 bases short, with 16 bases between. In DNA form, the CDR3 reads TGTGCCAGCAGTTTGAGTAGGGCAGTAAGAAATGAGCAGTTCTTC. Amino acid sequence: CASSLSRAVRNEQFF.

This clonotype was detected a few times. This chain joins TRBV20-1 and TRBJ2-7; 8 positions match TRBD1. The CDR3 runs 15 residues. The germline V gene has CDR1 DFQATT and CDR2 SNEGSKA (reference sequence). Trimming took 0 bases from V and 3 from J; bases not matched to a gene: 7. CDR3 in amino acids: CSARDADRDFYEQYF. The CDR3 region has the DNA TGCAGTGCTAGAGATGCGGACAGGGATTTCTACGAGCAGTACTTC.